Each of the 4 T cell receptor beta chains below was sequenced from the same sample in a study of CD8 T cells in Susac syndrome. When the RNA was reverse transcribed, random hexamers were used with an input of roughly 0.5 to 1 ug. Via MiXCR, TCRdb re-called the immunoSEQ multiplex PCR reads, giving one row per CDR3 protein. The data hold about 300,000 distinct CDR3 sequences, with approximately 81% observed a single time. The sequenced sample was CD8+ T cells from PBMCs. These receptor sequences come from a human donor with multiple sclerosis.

The CDR3 is CASSQDRREQFF. The CDR3 nucleotides read TGCGCCAGCAGCCAAGATCGGAGGGAGCAGTTCTTC. This rearrangement joins TRBV4-1 to TRBJ2-1, with D possibly matching TRBD2 (5 bases). Germline lookup yields CDR1 MGHRA and CDR2 YSYEKL. Trimming removed 0 bases at V and 10 bases at J, with 7 bases between. The CDR3 sequence is 12 residues long.

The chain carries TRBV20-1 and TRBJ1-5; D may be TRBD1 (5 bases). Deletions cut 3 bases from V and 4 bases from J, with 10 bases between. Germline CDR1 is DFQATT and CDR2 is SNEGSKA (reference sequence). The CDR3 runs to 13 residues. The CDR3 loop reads CSARGVGNQPQHF. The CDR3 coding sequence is TGCAGTGCTAGGGGGGTGGGAAATCAGCCCCAGCATTTT.

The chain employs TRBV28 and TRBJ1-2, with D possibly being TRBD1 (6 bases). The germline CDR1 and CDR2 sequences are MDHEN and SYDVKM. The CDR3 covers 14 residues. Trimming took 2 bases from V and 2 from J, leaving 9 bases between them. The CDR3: CASSLRTVNYGYTF. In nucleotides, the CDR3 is TGTGCCAGCAGTTTAAGGACAGTCAACTATGGCTACACCTTC.

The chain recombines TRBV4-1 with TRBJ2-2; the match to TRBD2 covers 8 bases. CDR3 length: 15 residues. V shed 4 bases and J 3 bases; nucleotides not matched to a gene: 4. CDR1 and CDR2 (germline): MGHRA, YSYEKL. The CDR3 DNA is TGCGCCAGCAGCCCTCGACTAGCGTACACCGGGGAGCTGTTTTTT. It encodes CASSPRLAYTGELFF.